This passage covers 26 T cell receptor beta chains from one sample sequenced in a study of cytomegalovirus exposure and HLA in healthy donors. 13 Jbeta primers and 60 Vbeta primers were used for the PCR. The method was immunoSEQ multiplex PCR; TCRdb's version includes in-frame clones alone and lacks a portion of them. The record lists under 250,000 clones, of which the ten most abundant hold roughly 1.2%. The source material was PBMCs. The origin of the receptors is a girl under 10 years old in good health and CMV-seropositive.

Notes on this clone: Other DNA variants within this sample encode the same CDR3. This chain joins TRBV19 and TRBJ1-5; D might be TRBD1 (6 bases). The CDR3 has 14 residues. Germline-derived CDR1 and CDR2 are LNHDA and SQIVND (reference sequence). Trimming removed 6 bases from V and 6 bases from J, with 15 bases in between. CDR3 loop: CASSLQGDTQPQHF. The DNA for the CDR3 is TGTGCCAGTAGCCTACAGGGTGACACTCAGCCCCAGCATTTT.

CDR3 sequence: CASSLEGSSGTIVHSYEQYF. CDR3 bases: TGTGCCAGCAGCTTAGAAGGGTCTAGCGGGACGATCGTCCACTCCTACGAGCAGTACTTC. This chain joins TRBV11-2 and TRBJ2-7; 9 bases line up with TRBD2. There are 20 residues in the CDR3. Trimming took 0 bases from V and 0 from J; bases not matched to a gene: 15. CDR1 and CDR2 (germline): SGHAT, FQNNGV.

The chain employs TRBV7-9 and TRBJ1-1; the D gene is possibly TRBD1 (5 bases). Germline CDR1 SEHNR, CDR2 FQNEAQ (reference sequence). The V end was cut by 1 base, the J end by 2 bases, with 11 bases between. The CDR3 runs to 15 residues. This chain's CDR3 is CASSLELGTNTEAFF. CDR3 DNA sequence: TGTGCCAGCAGCTTAGAGTTAGGGACTAACACTGAAGCTTTCTTT.

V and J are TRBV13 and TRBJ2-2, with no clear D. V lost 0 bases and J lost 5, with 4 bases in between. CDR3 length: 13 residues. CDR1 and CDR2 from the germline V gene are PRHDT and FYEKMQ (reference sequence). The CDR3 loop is CASSLGRTGELFF. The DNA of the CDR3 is TGTGCCAGCAGCTTAGGCAGGACCGGGGAGCTGTTTTTT.

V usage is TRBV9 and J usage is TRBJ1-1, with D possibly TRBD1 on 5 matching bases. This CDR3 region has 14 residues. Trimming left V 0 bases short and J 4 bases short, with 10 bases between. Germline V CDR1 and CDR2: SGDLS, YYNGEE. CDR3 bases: TGTGCCAGCAGCGTAGCTCCGGGGGTCACTGAAGCTTTCTTT. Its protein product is CASSVAPGVTEAFF. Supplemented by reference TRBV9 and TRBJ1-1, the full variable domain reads DSGVTQTPKHLITATGQRVTLRCSPRSGDLSVYWYQQSLDQGLQFLIQYYNGEERAKGNILERFSAQQFPDLHSELNLSSLELGDSALYFCASSVAPGVTEAFFGQGTRLTVV.

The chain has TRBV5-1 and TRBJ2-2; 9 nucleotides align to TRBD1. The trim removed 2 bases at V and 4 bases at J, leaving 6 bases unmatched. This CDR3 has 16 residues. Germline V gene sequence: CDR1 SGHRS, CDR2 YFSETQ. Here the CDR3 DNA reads TGCGCCAGCAGCTTAACAGGGGGCGCGAGCACCGGGGAGCTGTTTTTT. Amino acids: CASSLTGGASTGELFF.

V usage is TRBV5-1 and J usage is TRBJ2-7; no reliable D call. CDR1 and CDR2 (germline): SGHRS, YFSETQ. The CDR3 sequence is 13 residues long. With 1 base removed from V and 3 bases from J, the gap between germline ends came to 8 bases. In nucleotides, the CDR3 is TGCGCCAGCAGCTTGACTTCGAACTACGAGCAGTACTTC. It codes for CASSLTSNYEQYF.

The CDR3 protein is CASSPGLPEQYF. CDR3 DNA: TGTGCCAGCAGCCCCGGACTCCCCGAGCAGTACTTC. The V and J genes are TRBV7-3 and TRBJ2-7; a possible D gene is TRBD2 (5 bases). Germline lookup yields CDR1 SGHTA and CDR2 FQGTGA. The CDR3 runs to 12 residues. Trimming left V 5 bases short and J 6 bases short, with 11 bases between. Supplemented by reference TRBV7-3 and TRBJ2-7, the full variable domain reads GAGVSQTPSNKVTEKGKYVELRCDPISGHTALYWYRQSLGQGPEFLIYFQGTGAADDSGLPNDRFFAVRPEGSVSTLKIQRTERGDSAVYLCASSPGLPEQYFGPGTRLTVT.

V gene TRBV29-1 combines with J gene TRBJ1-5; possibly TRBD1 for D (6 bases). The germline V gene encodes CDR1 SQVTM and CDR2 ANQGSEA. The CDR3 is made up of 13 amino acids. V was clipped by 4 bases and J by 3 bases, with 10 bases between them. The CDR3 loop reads CSVGQAYNQPQHF. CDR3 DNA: TGCAGCGTTGGACAGGCGTACAATCAGCCCCAGCATTTT.

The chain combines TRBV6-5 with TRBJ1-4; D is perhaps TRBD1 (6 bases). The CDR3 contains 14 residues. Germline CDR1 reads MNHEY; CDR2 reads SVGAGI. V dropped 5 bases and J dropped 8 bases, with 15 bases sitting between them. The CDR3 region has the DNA TGTGCCAGCAGTAAAACAGGGAGAGGAGAAAAACTGTTTTTT. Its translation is CASSKTGRGEKLFF.

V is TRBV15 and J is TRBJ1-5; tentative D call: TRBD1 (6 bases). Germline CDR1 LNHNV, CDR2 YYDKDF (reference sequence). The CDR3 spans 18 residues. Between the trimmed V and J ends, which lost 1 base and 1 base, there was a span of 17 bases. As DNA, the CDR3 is TGTGCCACCAGCAGAGTATGGGCAGGGGCGGTAAGCAATCAGCCCCAGCATTTT. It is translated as CATSRVWAGAVSNQPQHF.

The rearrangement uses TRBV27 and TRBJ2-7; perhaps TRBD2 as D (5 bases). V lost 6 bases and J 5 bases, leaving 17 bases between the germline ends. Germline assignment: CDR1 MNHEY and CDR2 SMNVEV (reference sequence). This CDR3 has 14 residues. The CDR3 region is CASSYLNAGNEQYF. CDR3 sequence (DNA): TGTGCCAGCAGCTACCTGAATGCGGGCAACGAGCAGTACTTC.

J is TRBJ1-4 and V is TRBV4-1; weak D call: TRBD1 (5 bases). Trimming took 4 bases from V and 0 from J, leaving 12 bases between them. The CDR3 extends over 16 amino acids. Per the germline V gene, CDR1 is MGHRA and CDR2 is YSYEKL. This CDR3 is CASSRPSTATNEKLFF. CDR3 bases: TGCGCCAGCAGCCGGCCCTCGACAGCAACTAATGAAAAACTGTTTTTT.

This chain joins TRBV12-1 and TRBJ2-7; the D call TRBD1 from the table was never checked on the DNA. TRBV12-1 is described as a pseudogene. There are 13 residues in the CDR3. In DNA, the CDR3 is TGTGCCAGCAGCTTTGTGGACAAGGGTGAGCAGTACTTC. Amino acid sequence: CASSFVDKGEQYF.

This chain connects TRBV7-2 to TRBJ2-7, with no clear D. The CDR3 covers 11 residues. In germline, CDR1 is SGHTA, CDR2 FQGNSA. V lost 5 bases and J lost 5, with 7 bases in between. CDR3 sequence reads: CASSPQNEQYF. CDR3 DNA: TGTGCCAGCAGCCCCCAGAACGAGCAGTACTTC. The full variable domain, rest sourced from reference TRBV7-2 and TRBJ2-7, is GAGVSQSPSNKVTEKGKDVELRCDPISGHTALYWYRQSLGQGLEFLIYFQGNSAPDKSGLPSDRFSAERTGGSVSTLTIQRTQQEDSAVYLCASSPQNEQYFGPGTRLTVT.

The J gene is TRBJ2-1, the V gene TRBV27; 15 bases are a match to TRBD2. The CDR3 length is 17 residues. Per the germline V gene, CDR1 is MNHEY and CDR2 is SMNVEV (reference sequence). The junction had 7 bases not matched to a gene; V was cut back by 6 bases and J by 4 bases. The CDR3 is CASRGLAGGPGYNEQFF. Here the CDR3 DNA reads TGTGCCAGCAGAGGACTAGCGGGAGGGCCGGGATACAATGAGCAGTTCTTC.

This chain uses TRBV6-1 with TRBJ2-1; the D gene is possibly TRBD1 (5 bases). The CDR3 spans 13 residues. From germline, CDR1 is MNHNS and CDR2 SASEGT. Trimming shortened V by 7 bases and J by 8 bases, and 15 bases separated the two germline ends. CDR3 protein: CASTQGILDEQFF. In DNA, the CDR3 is TGTGCCAGCACCCAGGGTATCTTGGATGAGCAGTTCTTC.

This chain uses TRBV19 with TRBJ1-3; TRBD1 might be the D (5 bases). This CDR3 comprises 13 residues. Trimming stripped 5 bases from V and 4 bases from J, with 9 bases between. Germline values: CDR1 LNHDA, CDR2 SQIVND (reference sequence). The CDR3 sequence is CASSFDRGNTIYF. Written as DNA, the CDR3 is TGTGCCAGTAGTTTCGACAGAGGAAACACCATATATTTT.

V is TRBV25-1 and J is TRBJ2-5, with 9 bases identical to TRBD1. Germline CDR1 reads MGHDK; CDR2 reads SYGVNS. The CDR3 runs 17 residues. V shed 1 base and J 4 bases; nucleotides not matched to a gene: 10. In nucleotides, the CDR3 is TGTGCCAGCAGTGAATTGCTCGGGGACAGGGTATCAGAGACCCAGTACTTC. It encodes CASSELLGDRVSETQYF.

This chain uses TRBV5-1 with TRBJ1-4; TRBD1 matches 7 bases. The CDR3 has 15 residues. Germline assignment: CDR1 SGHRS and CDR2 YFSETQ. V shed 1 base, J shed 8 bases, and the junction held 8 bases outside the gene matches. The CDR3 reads CASSLRGTEGEKLFF. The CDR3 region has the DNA TGCGCCAGCAGCTTGAGAGGGACAGAGGGCGAAAAACTGTTTTTT.

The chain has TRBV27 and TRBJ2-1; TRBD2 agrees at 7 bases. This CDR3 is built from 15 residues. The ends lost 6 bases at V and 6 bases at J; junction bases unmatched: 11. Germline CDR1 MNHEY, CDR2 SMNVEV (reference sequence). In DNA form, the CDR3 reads TGTGCCAGCAGCGCACTTCCAGCGGGGATCAATGAGCAGTTCTTC. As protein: CASSALPAGINEQFF.

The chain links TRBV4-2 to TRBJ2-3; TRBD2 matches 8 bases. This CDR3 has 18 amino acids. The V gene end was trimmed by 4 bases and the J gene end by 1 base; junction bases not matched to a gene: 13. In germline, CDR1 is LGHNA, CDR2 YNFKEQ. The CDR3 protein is CASSLTVQRERGTDTQYF. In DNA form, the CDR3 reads TGTGCCAGCAGCCTTACAGTACAGCGGGAGCGGGGCACAGATACGCAGTATTTT.

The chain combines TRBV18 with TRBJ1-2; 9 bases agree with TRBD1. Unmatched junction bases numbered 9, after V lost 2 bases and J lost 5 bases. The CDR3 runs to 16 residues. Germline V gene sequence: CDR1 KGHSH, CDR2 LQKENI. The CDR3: CASSPGTGTVRYGYTF. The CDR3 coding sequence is TGTGCCAGCTCACCAGGGACAGGGACGGTGAGATATGGCTACACCTTC.

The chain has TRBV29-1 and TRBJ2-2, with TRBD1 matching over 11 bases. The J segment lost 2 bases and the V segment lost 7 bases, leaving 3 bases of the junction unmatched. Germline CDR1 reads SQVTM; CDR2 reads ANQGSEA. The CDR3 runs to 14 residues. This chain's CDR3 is CSARTGGNTGELFF. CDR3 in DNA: TGCAGCGCCAGGACAGGGGGCAACACCGGGGAGCTGTTTTTT.

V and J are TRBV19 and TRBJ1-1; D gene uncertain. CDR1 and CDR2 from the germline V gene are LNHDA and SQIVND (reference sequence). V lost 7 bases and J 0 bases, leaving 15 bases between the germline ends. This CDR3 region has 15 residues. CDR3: CASIPGVWLNTEAFF. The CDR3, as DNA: TGTGCCAGTATTCCCGGGGTGTGGCTGAACACTGAAGCTTTCTTT.

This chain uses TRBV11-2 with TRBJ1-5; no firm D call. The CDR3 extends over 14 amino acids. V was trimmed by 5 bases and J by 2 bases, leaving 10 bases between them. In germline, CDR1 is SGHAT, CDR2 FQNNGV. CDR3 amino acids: CASSHGRGNQPQHF. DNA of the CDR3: TGTGCCAGCAGCCACGGGAGGGGCAATCAGCCCCAGCATTTT.